A selection of T cell receptor beta chains follows, all from one sample in a study of CD8+ T cells in alopecia areata. The assay was immunoSEQ multiplex PCR, and TCRdb's table has in-frame clones only and misses some. The sample consists of some 170,000 clones, approximately 52% of them appearing once. The source was CD4+ T cells sorted from blood, collected at approximately week 55, from a patient treated with tofacitinib. These receptors were collected from a human donor with alopecia areata. Both conserved end residues are part of each CDR3. The D gene is left open where the match is weak. Only part of the rows carry a size: once, few, many, or a class if the clone is expanded.

clone_size j_call cdr3_length d_call v_call cdr3_aa cdr3_nt
. TRBJ2-7 15 . TRBV6-5 CASSYVVSSTYEQYF TGTGCCAGCAGTTACGTTGTCTCCAGCACCTACGAGCAGTACTTC
few TRBJ2-1 14 TRBD2 TRBV18 CASSQRGGYNEQFF TGTGCCAGCTCACAGCGGGGGGGCTACAATGAGCAGTTCTTC
. TRBJ1-5 15 TRBD1 TRBV19 CASTPLGQGVQPQHF TGTGCCAGTACCCCCCTAGGACAGGGGGTTCAGCCCCAGCATTTT
. TRBJ1-6 15 . TRBV18 CASSPGNLANSPLHF TGTGCCAGCTCACCAGGAAACCTCGCGAATTCACCCCTCCACTTT
few TRBJ2-5 15 . TRBV7-9 CASSFGRKFGETQYF TGTGCCAGCAGCTTTGGACGGAAATTCGGAGAGACCCAGTACTTC
. TRBJ2-3 12 . TRBV10-3 CAIRTGTDTQYF TGTGCCATCCGGACAGGCACAGATACGCAGTATTTT
few TRBJ2-3 17 . TRBV4-2 CASSQETSGGPLDTQYF TGTGCCAGCAGCCAGGAAACTTCGGGGGGCCCCTTGGATACGCAGTATTTT
. TRBJ1-1 11 . TRBV10-3 CAISGPVGAFF TGTGCCATCAGTGGCCCCGTCGGCGCTTTCTTT
. TRBJ1-1 14 TRBD1 TRBV27 CASSLGARDRKAFF TGTGCCAGCAGTTTAGGGGCACGGGACAGGAAAGCTTTCTTT
. TRBJ1-2 14 . TRBV2 CASSELRSNYGYTF TGTGCCAGCAGTGAACTTAGGTCCAACTATGGCTACACCTTC
. TRBJ2-5 13 . TRBV7-3 CASSPGSRETQYF TGTGCCAGCAGCCCGGGATCGCGAGAGACCCAGTACTTC
. TRBJ1-2 14 TRBD1 TRBV27 CASSHGQGMRGYTF TGTGCCAGCAGTCACGGACAGGGGATGAGGGGCTACACCTTC
. TRBJ2-2 14 TRBD1 TRBV10-3 CAIRQGLDTGELFF TGTGCCATCAGACAGGGGCTGGACACCGGGGAGCTGTTTTTT
once TRBJ1-2 16 . TRBV29-1 CSVEDRSGAGRYGYTF TGCAGCGTTGAAGATCGGTCGGGGGCGGGCCGATATGGCTACACCTTC
. TRBJ2-7 15 TRBD2 TRBV4-2 CASSQGSGGDYEQYF TGTGCCAGCAGCCAAGGTAGCGGGGGGGACTACGAGCAGTACTTC
. TRBJ2-5 15 TRBD1 TRBV6-1 CASTQSQGAWETQYF TGTGCCAGCACCCAGTCGCAGGGGGCGTGGGAGACCCAGTACTTC
. TRBJ2-7 12 . TRBV29-1 CSVAQGGLEQYF TGCAGCGTAGCCCAGGGGGGGCTCGAGCAGTACTTC
few TRBJ2-5 16 TRBD2 TRBV18 CASSPRTSGLQETQYF TGTGCCAGCTCACCGAGGACTAGCGGGCTCCAAGAGACCCAGTACTTC
few TRBJ1-2 13 . TRBV29-1 CSVESFTRDGYTF TGCAGCGTTGAATCCTTCACCAGGGATGGCTACACCTTC
. TRBJ2-7 13 . TRBV2 CASSEESGYEQYF TGTGCCAGCAGTGAGGAATCGGGCTACGAGCAGTACTTC
few TRBJ1-1 13 . TRBV23-1 CASSPSGASEAFF TGCGCCAGCAGTCCGTCGGGGGCGTCTGAAGCTTTCTTT
. TRBJ2-7 15 TRBD1 TRBV7-9 CASSSLRGQAREQYF TGTGCCAGCAGTTCTCTCAGGGGACAGGCACGAGAGCAGTACTTC
few TRBJ2-5 14 TRBD1 TRBV5-1 CASSSGTAQETQYF TGCGCCAGCAGCTCTGGGACAGCTCAAGAGACCCAGTACTTC
few TRBJ1-2 13 . TRBV11-2 CASGQGMRYGYTF TGTGCCAGCGGCCAAGGGATGCGGTATGGCTACACCTTC
. TRBJ1-1 15 . TRBV5-1 CASSLQRPLDTEAFF TGCGCCAGCAGCTTGCAGCGCCCGTTGGACACTGAAGCTTTCTTT
. TRBJ2-1 15 . TRBV7-8 CASSLTAQGGNEQFF TGTGCCAGTAGCTTAACGGCACAAGGGGGTAACGAGCAGTTCTTC
. TRBJ1-5 14 . TRBV30 CAWGSDIHNQPQHF TGTGCCTGGGGATCGGACATACACAATCAGCCCCAGCATTTT
. TRBJ2-1 14 TRBD2 TRBV29-1 CSVRTSGGPYEQFF TGCAGCGTGCGGACTAGCGGGGGGCCATATGAGCAGTTCTTC
. TRBJ1-1 13 . TRBV29-1 CSVEKGGGTEAFF TGCAGCGTTGAGAAGGGAGGTGGTACTGAAGCTTTCTTT
few TRBJ2-3 15 TRBD1 TRBV5-1 CASSLGDRVTDTQYF TGCGCCAGCAGCTTGGGGGACAGGGTGACAGATACGCAGTATTTT
. TRBJ2-7 14 . TRBV11-3 CASSLVRSSYEQYF TGTGCCAGCAGCTTAGTGAGGAGCTCCTACGAGCAGTACTTC
. TRBJ1-2 15 TRBD1 TRBV5-1 CASSLAQGASYGYTF TGCGCCAGCAGCTTGGCTCAGGGGGCTTCTTATGGCTACACCTTC
. TRBJ2-3 14 TRBD1 TRBV5-1 CASGRTGGTDTQYF TGCGCCAGCGGGAGGACAGGGGGCACAGATACGCAGTATTTT
. TRBJ2-4 12 . TRBV30 CAWSAGPAIQYF TGTGCCTGGAGTGCGGGGCCGGCCATTCAGTACTTC
. TRBJ2-1 15 . TRBV25-1 CASSEGGVTHTEQFF TGTGCCAGCAGTGAGGGTGGAGTAACCCACACTGAGCAGTTCTTC
once TRBJ1-5 18 . TRBV4-1 CASSQDGRATTQNQPQHF TGCGCCAGCAGCCAAGACGGCAGGGCAACAACCCAGAATCAGCCCCAGCATTTT
. TRBJ1-2 13 . TRBV2 CASRSDGTLGYTF TGTGCCAGCAGGTCGGACGGGACACTTGGCTACACCTTC
. TRBJ2-6 15 . TRBV29-1 CSVRIQASGANVLTF TGCAGCGTCAGAATACAGGCTTCTGGGGCCAACGTCCTGACTTTC
few TRBJ1-4 13 . TRBV29-1 CSVVVALGEKLFF TGCAGCGTTGTGGTAGCGCTCGGTGAAAAACTGTTTTTT
few TRBJ2-3 16 . TRBV5-5 CASSLAFRQTTDTQYF TGTGCCAGCAGCTTGGCTTTTCGGCAGACAACAGATACGCAGTATTTT
. TRBJ2-5 15 . TRBV15 CATSPGETSLETQYF TGTGCCACCAGCCCCGGGGAAACGTCCTTAGAGACCCAGTACTTC
. TRBJ2-6 15 . TRBV23-1 CASSQSEAGANVLTF TGCGCCAGCAGTCAATCCGAAGCTGGGGCCAACGTCCTGACTTTC
once TRBJ2-7 15 . TRBV4-2 CASSQSHERAYEQYF TGTGCCAGCAGCCAGTCCCACGAGCGAGCGTACGAGCAGTACTTC
. TRBJ2-4 15 . TRBV6-6 CASGNRGLAKNIQYF TGTGCCAGCGGAAACAGGGGACTCGCCAAAAACATTCAGTACTTC